The 24 T cell receptor beta chains presented below share a single source sample, sequenced in a study of cytomegalovirus exposure and HLA in healthy donors. Method: immunoSEQ multiplex PCR; TCRdb's copy keeps in-frame clones and lacks some. This sample carries some 84,000 clones, approximately 91% of them seen once, and the ten largest clones take around 2.1%. The sequenced sample consisted of PBMCs. These receptors were taken from a man aged 25-45 years in good health and CMV-seronegative.

For the CDR3, the DNA is TGTGCCAGCAGTGAAGACAGGGGCTACGGTAAGTACTTC. This translates into CASSEDRGYGKYF. This chain joins TRBV6-1 and TRBJ2-7; TRBD1 matches at 7 bases. The germline V gene encodes CDR1 MNHNS and CDR2 SASEGT. CDR3 length: 13 amino acids. Germline trimming cut 1 base from V and 11 bases from J; bases unmatched to any gene: 8.

The rearrangement joins TRBV7-2 to TRBJ2-2; no clear D. CDR1 is SGHTA and CDR2 is FQGNSA in the germline V gene. This CDR3 region has 16 residues. With 5 bases removed from V and 7 bases from J, the gap between germline ends came to 20 bases. The chain's CDR3 is CASSPPGGVGYGELFF. The DNA of the CDR3 is TGTGCCAGCAGCCCCCCTGGCGGAGTCGGGTACGGGGAGCTGTTTTTT.

This chain joins TRBV10-3 and TRBJ1-3; 7 bases are a match to TRBD1. This CDR3 contains 14 residues. Germline loops: CDR1 ENHRY, CDR2 SYGVKD. V lost 7 bases to trimming and J lost 4 bases; unmatched junction nucleotides: 7. CDR3 loop: CAIKEDRLGNTIYF. In DNA, the CDR3 is TGTGCCATCAAAGAGGACAGGTTGGGAAACACCATATATTTT.

This chain connects TRBV14 to TRBJ2-1, with a weak D call TRBD1 (6 bases). The ends were cut back, 3 bases at V and 0 bases at J, with 15 bases in the middle. Germline CDR1 is SGHDN and CDR2 is FVKESK. CDR3 length: 17 residues. The CDR3 region has the DNA TGTGCCAGCAGCCACGGACAGCTCCTTAGCTCCTACAATGAGCAGTTCTTC. Its translation is CASSHGQLLSSYNEQFF.

The J gene is TRBJ2-2, the V gene TRBV6-1; perhaps TRBD1 as D (6 bases). This CDR3 comprises 17 residues. Germline CDR1 is MNHNS and CDR2 is SASEGT. The V end lost 3 bases, the J end lost 7 bases, and 21 bases lay between the germline ends. CDR3 bases: TGTGCCAGCAGTGACCCGTTGGGACAACTCCTGATCGGGGAGCTGTTTTTT. It specifies CASSDPLGQLLIGELFF.

V is TRBV5-8 and J is TRBJ2-4; 11 positions agree with TRBD2. Losses at the gene ends were 4 bases for V and 3 bases for J; bases not matched to a gene: 9. Per the germline V gene, CDR1 is SGHTS and CDR2 is YDEGEE. The CDR3 runs 17 residues. CDR3: CASSRGRLAGSKNIQYF. The CDR3 DNA sequence: TGTGCCAGCAGCCGGGGCCGACTAGCGGGGAGCAAAAACATTCAGTACTTC.

The J gene is TRBJ2-1, the V gene TRBV6-6; 7 nucleotides line up with TRBD1. The germline V gene encodes CDR1 MNHNY and CDR2 SVGAGI (reference sequence). The CDR3 length is 15 residues. Germline trimming cut 4 bases from V and 6 bases from J; bases unmatched to any gene: 9. In DNA form, the CDR3 reads TGTGCCAGCAGTTTAAAGGGGGCCGACGGCAATGAGCAGTTCTTC. Translated: CASSLKGADGNEQFF.

The chain recombines TRBV27 with TRBJ1-5; D is possibly TRBD1 (5 bases). The CDR3 extends over 15 amino acids. Trimming removed 3 bases at V and 0 bases at J, with 9 bases between. CDR1 MNHEY and CDR2 SMNVEV come from the germline V gene (reference sequence). For the CDR3, the DNA is TGTGCCAGCAGTTTTAAGCAGGGTAGCAATCAGCCCCAGCATTTT. Protein product: CASSFKQGSNQPQHF.

The J gene is TRBJ2-7, the V gene TRBV20-1; D is uncertain. Per germline, CDR1 DFQATT and CDR2 SNEGSKA (reference sequence). Trimming shortened V by 1 base and J by 4 bases, and 5 bases separated the two germline ends. The CDR3 sequence is 11 residues long. The CDR3 here is CSARAEYEQYF. The CDR3, as DNA: TGCAGTGCTAGAGCCGAGTACGAGCAGTACTTC.

The chain uses TRBV6-6 and TRBJ1-1; 11 nucleotides match TRBD1. After removal of 6 bases from V and 4 bases from J, the junction contained 10 bases not matched to a gene. CDR3 length: 16 residues. Germline assignment: CDR1 MNHNY and CDR2 SVGAGI (reference sequence). The CDR3 sequence: CASRPRDRGYPTEAFF. The CDR3 DNA is TGTGCCAGCAGGCCCCGGGACAGGGGGTATCCCACTGAAGCTTTCTTT.

The V gene is TRBV5-6, the J gene TRBJ2-1; 7 nucleotides match TRBD2. The CDR3 has 18 residues. The V segment lost 4 bases and the J segment 0 bases; nucleotides outside the gene matches: 13. Germline V gene data show CDR1 as SGHDT and CDR2 as YYEEEE. As DNA, the CDR3 is TGTGCCAGCAGCCCCCGGGCTAGCGGATTAAGCTCCTACAATGAGCAGTTCTTC. This translates into CASSPRASGLSSYNEQFF.

This chain connects TRBV9 to TRBJ1-2; weak D call: TRBD1 (5 bases). The CDR3 length is 15 residues. Germline V gene data show CDR1 as SGDLS and CDR2 as YYNGEE. V dropped 4 bases and J dropped 4 bases, with 17 bases sitting between them. DNA for the CDR3: TGTGCCAGCAGCACGCGGGGGGGTCAGCCCTATGGCTACACCTTC. Translated, it gives CASSTRGGQPYGYTF. Supplemented by reference TRBV9 and TRBJ1-2, the full variable domain reads DSGVTQTPKHLITATGQRVTLRCSPRSGDLSVYWYQQSLDQGLQFLIQYYNGEERAKGNILERFSAQQFPDLHSELNLSSLELGDSALYFCASSTRGGQPYGYTFGSGTRLTVV.

There are a few counts of this clone. The chain couples TRBV27 to TRBJ1-5; unclear D gene. Per germline, CDR1 MNHEY and CDR2 SMNVEV (reference sequence). Trimming pared 5 bases from V and 6 bases from J, leaving 11 bases between. The CDR3 loop spans 13 amino acids. For the CDR3, the DNA is TGTGCCAGCAGTCTAAAATCTATTCAGCCCCAGCATTTT. Protein sequence: CASSLKSIQPQHF.

The rearrangement uses TRBV29-1 and TRBJ1-2; 7 nucleotides line up with TRBD1. Germline V CDR1 and CDR2: SQVTM, ANQGSEA. Germline trimming cut 6 bases from V and 6 bases from J; bases unmatched to any gene: 16. The CDR3 totals 15 residues. The CDR3 DNA reads as TGCAGCGTAGAGTTGGCAGGGACAGTTCAACATGGCTACACCTTC. Protein product: CSVELAGTVQHGYTF.

This chain links TRBV6-1 with TRBJ2-6; D is unclear. Looked up from germline, CDR1 is MNHNS and CDR2 is SASEGT. Trimming removed 1 base from V and 2 bases from J, with 9 bases in between. This CDR3 has 16 amino acids. In DNA form, the CDR3 reads TGTGCCAGCAGTGAAGATATGGGCACTGGGGCCAACGTCCTGACTTTC. Translation gives CASSEDMGTGANVLTF.

The chain is built from TRBV9 and TRBJ2-5, with D maybe TRBD2 (5 bases). From germline, CDR1 is SGDLS and CDR2 YYNGEE. CDR3 length equals 13 residues. V was cut by 4 bases and J by 1 base, with 8 bases left in between. CDR3: CASSSSGQETQYF. As DNA, the CDR3 is TGTGCCAGCAGCTCGAGCGGCCAAGAGACCCAGTACTTC.

This clone was seen only once. The rearrangement uses TRBV7-9 and TRBJ1-6, with D possibly being TRBD1 (5 bases). This CDR3 comprises 15 residues. Germline lookup yields CDR1 SEHNR and CDR2 FQNEAQ (reference sequence). Trimming shortened V by 4 bases and J by 7 bases, and 14 bases separated the two germline ends. CDR3 nucleotides: TGTGCCAGCAGCTCAGACTTGACAGAAAATTCACCCCTCCACTTT. Translated, it gives CASSSDLTENSPLHF.

This sequence joins TRBV19 and TRBJ1-5; D gene uncertain. The germline V gene has CDR1 LNHDA and CDR2 SQIVND (reference sequence). CDR3 size: 14 residues. V lost 8 bases and J 3 bases, leaving 14 bases between the germline ends. The CDR3 nucleotides read TGTGCCAGTTTAAACGGGGTGGACAATCAGCCCCAGCATTTT. Encoded protein: CASLNGVDNQPQHF.

The chain recombines TRBV2 with TRBJ1-1; D gene ambiguous. The CDR3 is 12 amino acids. Germline values: CDR1 SNHLY, CDR2 FYNNEI. The V gene lost 1 base and the J gene lost 7 bases, with 7 bases spanning the gap. As DNA, the CDR3 is TGTGCCAGCAGTGAAGAAAGAGATGAAGCTTTCTTT. Amino acid sequence: CASSEERDEAFF.

The chain is built from TRBV5-8 and TRBJ1-1; D unresolved. The CDR3 totals 11 residues. CDR1 is SGHTS, CDR2 YDEGEE, per germline. With 0 bases removed from V and 7 bases from J, the gap between germline ends came to 4 bases. CDR3 sequence: CASSLGLEAFF. In DNA form, the CDR3 reads TGTGCCAGCAGCTTGGGTCTTGAAGCTTTCTTT.

The chain employs TRBV5-1 and TRBJ1-5, with 7 bases matching TRBD1. The CDR3 runs to 15 residues. CDR1 and CDR2 (germline): SGHRS, YFSETQ. The V segment lost 1 base and the J segment 3 bases; nucleotides outside the gene matches: 4. The CDR3 nucleotides read TGCGCCAGCAGCTTGATGGGACAGTACAATCAGCCCCAGCATTTT. Its protein product is CASSLMGQYNQPQHF.

The J gene is TRBJ2-3, the V gene TRBV2; TRBD2 aligns across 7 bases. The CDR3 consists of 12 residues. Germline trimming cut 5 bases from V and 6 bases from J; bases unmatched to any gene: 2. From germline, CDR1 is SNHLY and CDR2 FYNNEI. Written as DNA, the CDR3 is TGTGCCAGCAGTTGGGGGGGGGATACGCAGTATTTT. Translation gives CASSWGGDTQYF.

This sequence joins TRBV7-3 and TRBJ2-7; 15 bases agree with TRBD2. V lost 3 bases to trimming and J lost 7 bases; unmatched junction nucleotides: 10. The CDR3 is made up of 17 amino acids. CDR1 SGHTA and CDR2 FQGTGA come from the germline V gene. The CDR3 region is CASSLQPLGTSGGEQYF. DNA of the CDR3: TGTGCCAGCAGCTTGCAGCCCCTAGGGACTAGCGGGGGGGAGCAGTACTTC.

The rearrangement links TRBV7-2 to TRBJ2-1; 9 bases are shared with TRBD2. The CDR3 has 16 residues. Per the germline V gene, CDR1 is SGHTA and CDR2 is FQGNSA. J lost 8 bases, V lost 1 base, and 9 bases had no gene match. The CDR3 nucleotides read TGTGCCAGCAGCTTAGGCAACGCGGGGGGGCGTGATGAGCAGTTCTTC. The encoded protein is CASSLGNAGGRDEQFF.